What follows are 14 T cell receptor beta chains derived from one specimen sequenced in a study of blood T cell repertoires in COVID-19. Data came from immunoSEQ multiplex PCR; TCRdb stores just in-frame clones and leaves some out. The repertoire has fewer than 300,000 clones, 80% to 90% of them found once; the top ten carry under 0.95%. The sequenced sample was peripheral blood. These receptors originate from a man aged 30 to 39 with acute or convalescent COVID-19.

The chain is built from TRBV6-5 and TRBJ1-1, with 8 positions matching TRBD1. Per germline, CDR1 MNHEY and CDR2 SVGAGI. V dropped 2 bases and J dropped 2; count of bases not matched to a gene: 7. The CDR3 sequence is 16 residues long. The CDR3 protein is CASSYRGQAPNTEAFF. CDR3 in DNA: TGTGCCAGCAGTTACAGGGGACAGGCCCCAAACACTGAAGCTTTCTTT.

CDR3 in amino acids: CASSISIQDNEQFF. The CDR3 region has the DNA TGTGCCAGTAGTATATCTATTCAGGACAATGAGCAGTTCTTC. The rearrangement uses TRBV19 and TRBJ2-1; no reliable D call. The CDR3 consists of 14 residues. In germline, CDR1 is LNHDA, CDR2 SQIVND (reference sequence). V was trimmed by 2 bases and J by 5 bases, leaving 10 bases between them. Together with reference TRBV19 and TRBJ2-1, the CDR3 gives the full variable domain: DGGITQSPKYLFRKEGQNVTLSCEQNLNHDAMYWYRQDPGQGLRLIYYSQIVNDFQKGDIAEGYSVSREKKESFPLTVTSAQKNPTAFYLCASSISIQDNEQFFGPGTRLTVL.

The V call is TRBV5-5, the J call TRBJ2-4, with 10 bases fitting TRBD1. CDR1 and CDR2 (germline): SGHKS, YYEKEE (reference sequence). The CDR3 is 16 amino acids. Trimming cost V 0 bases and J 5 bases; bases outside gene matches: 5. The CDR3 sequence: CASSLAVGTGENIQYF. CDR3 nucleotides: TGTGCCAGCAGCTTGGCCGTCGGGACAGGGGAAAACATTCAGTACTTC. The entire variable domain, with the rest obtained from reference TRBV5-5 and TRBJ2-4, is as follows: DAGVTQSPTHLIKTRGQQVTLRCSPISGHKSVSWYQQVLGQGPQFIFQYYEKEERGRGNFPDRFSARQFPNYSSELNVNALLLGDSALYLCASSLAVGTGENIQYFGAGTRLSVL.

The chain recombines TRBV5-4 with TRBJ1-3; TRBD1 is a possible D gene (5 bases). Germline lookup yields CDR1 SGHNT and CDR2 YYREEE (reference sequence). The germline V and J ends were trimmed by 2 bases and 2 bases, with 20 bases remaining between them. The CDR3 sequence is 18 residues long. CDR3 DNA sequence: TGTGCCAGCAGCTTTTGGATCCCAGGGTGGGGTGCTGGAAACACCATATATTTT. Its protein product is CASSFWIPGWGAGNTIYF.

The V gene is TRBV5-1, the J gene TRBJ1-2; the D is unclear. Trimming shortened V by 6 bases and J by 0 bases, and 12 bases separated the two germline ends. This CDR3 is 14 amino acids long. Looked up from germline, CDR1 is SGHRS and CDR2 is YFSETQ. CDR3 in amino acids: CASKQISTNYGYTF. The CDR3 DNA follows: TGCGCCAGCAAACAGATCTCGACTAACTATGGCTACACCTTC.

The genes are TRBV24-1 and TRBJ1-5; D is uncertain. CDR1 and CDR2 (germline): KGHDR, SFDVKD. The CDR3 runs 14 residues. V shed 3 bases and J shed 7 bases, with 12 bases lying between them. For the CDR3, the DNA is TGTGCCACCAGTGATGTCTCCTCTAGGCAGCCCCAGCATTTT. It encodes CATSDVSSRQPQHF.

The J gene is TRBJ1-2, the V gene TRBV5-1; D gene ambiguous. This CDR3 has 14 amino acids. The germline V and J ends were trimmed by 0 bases and 6 bases, with 12 bases remaining between them. Looked up from germline, CDR1 is SGHRS and CDR2 is YFSETQ. The DNA of the CDR3 is TGCGCCAGCAGCTTGGGCGCTACAGTCGATGGCTACACCTTC. Amino acids: CASSLGATVDGYTF.

V usage is TRBV7-9 and J usage is TRBJ1-6; 8 bases fit TRBD1. Germline V gene sequence: CDR1 SEHNR, CDR2 FQNEAQ (reference sequence). The ends lost 2 bases at V and 7 bases at J; junction bases unmatched: 13. CDR3 length equals 18 residues. The chain's CDR3 is CASSLTPGQGSWNSPLHF. The CDR3 nucleotides are TGTGCCAGCAGCTTAACCCCCGGACAGGGAAGTTGGAATTCACCCCTCCACTTT.

The genes are TRBV5-5 and TRBJ1-3; D unclear. The CDR3 covers 14 residues. With 0 bases removed from V and 4 bases from J, the gap between germline ends came to 8 bases. From germline, CDR1 is SGHKS and CDR2 YYEKEE (reference sequence). DNA for the CDR3: TGTGCCAGCAGCTTGGTCGTAATAGGAAACACCATATATTTT. Protein product: CASSLVVIGNTIYF. The whole variable domain, filled in from reference TRBV5-5 and TRBJ1-3, reads DAGVTQSPTHLIKTRGQQVTLRCSPISGHKSVSWYQQVLGQGPQFIFQYYEKEERGRGNFPDRFSARQFPNYSSELNVNALLLGDSALYLCASSLVVIGNTIYFGEGSWLTVV.

This clone turned up a few times. Here the CDR3 reads CASSLEGTGDEKLFF. The CDR3 DNA reads as TGCGCCAGCAGCTTGGAAGGGACAGGGGATGAAAAACTGTTTTTT. The chain employs TRBV5-1 and TRBJ1-4; 10 nucleotides match TRBD1. Per the germline V gene, CDR1 is SGHRS and CDR2 is YFSETQ. The CDR3 has 15 amino acids. Trimming at V came to 0 bases and at J to 6 bases, leaving 2 bases not matched to a gene.

This clone has a single count. CDR3 DNA sequence: TGTGCCAGCAGCTTAGGTCTAGCCGATGAGCAGTTCTTC. Amino acids: CASSLGLADEQFF. The chain combines TRBV11-2 with TRBJ2-1; maybe TRBD2 (5 bases). Germline CDR1 and CDR2: SGHAT and FQNNGV. V lost 1 base and J lost 8, with 9 bases in between. The CDR3 spans 13 residues.

This rearrangement joins TRBV9 to TRBJ2-2; no clear D gene. Germline CDR1 reads SGDLS; CDR2 reads YYNGEE. The CDR3 totals 15 residues. Trimming pared 5 bases from V and 0 bases from J, leaving 11 bases between. CDR3 in amino acids: CASSYNQANTGELFF. The CDR3, as DNA: TGTGCCAGCAGTTATAACCAGGCGAACACCGGGGAGCTGTTTTTT.

V gene TRBV6-5 combines with J gene TRBJ2-3; TRBD2 is a possible D gene (5 bases). Per germline, CDR1 MNHEY and CDR2 SVGAGI. The CDR3 contains 14 residues. V was clipped by 7 bases and J by 1 base, with 12 bases between them. The DNA of the CDR3 is TGTGCCAGCATCCGAGCGGACCGCACAGATACGCAGTATTTT. Translated, it gives CASIRADRTDTQYF.

This clone was seen just once. V usage is TRBV5-3 and J usage is TRBJ1-1; tentatively, D is TRBD1 (6 bases). TRBV5-3 is treated as an ORF (open reading frame) with a function not yet certain. Trimming cost V 0 bases and J 0 bases, with 6 bases left between them. There are 14 residues in the CDR3. CDR3 loop: CARSLEGVNTEAFF. The CDR3, as DNA: TGTGCCAGAAGCTTGGAGGGGGTGAACACTGAAGCTTTCTTT.